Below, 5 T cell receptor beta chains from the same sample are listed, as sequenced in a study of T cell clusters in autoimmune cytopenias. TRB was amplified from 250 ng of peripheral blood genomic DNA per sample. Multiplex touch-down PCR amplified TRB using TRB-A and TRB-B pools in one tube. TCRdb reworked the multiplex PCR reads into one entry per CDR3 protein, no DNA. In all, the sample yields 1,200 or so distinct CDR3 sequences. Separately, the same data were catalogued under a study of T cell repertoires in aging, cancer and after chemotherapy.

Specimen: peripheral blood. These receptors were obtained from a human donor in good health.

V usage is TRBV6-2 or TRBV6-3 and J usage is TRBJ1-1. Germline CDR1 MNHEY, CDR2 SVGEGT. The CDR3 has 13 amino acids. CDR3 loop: CASSWTENTEAFF.

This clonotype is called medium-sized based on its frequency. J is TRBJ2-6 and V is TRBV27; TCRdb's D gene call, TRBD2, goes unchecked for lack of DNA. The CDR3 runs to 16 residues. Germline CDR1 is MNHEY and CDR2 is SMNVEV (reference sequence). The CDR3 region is CASSPSRISGANVLTF.

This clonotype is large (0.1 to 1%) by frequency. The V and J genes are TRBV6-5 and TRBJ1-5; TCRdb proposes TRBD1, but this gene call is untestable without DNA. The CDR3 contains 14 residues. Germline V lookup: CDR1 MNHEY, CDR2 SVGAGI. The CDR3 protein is CASRGTGGNQPQHF.

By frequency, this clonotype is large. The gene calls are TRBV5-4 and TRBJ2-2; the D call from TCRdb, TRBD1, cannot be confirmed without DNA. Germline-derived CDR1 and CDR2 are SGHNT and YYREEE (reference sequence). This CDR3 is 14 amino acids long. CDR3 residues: CASSLGTGPGELFF.

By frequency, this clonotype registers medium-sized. CDR3 amino acids: CASSARLQGTDEQFF. This chain connects TRBV5-4 to TRBJ2-1; TCRdb selects TRBD1, and the lack of DNA leaves this call unchecked. Per germline, CDR1 SGHNT and CDR2 YYREEE (reference sequence). The CDR3 spans 15 residues.